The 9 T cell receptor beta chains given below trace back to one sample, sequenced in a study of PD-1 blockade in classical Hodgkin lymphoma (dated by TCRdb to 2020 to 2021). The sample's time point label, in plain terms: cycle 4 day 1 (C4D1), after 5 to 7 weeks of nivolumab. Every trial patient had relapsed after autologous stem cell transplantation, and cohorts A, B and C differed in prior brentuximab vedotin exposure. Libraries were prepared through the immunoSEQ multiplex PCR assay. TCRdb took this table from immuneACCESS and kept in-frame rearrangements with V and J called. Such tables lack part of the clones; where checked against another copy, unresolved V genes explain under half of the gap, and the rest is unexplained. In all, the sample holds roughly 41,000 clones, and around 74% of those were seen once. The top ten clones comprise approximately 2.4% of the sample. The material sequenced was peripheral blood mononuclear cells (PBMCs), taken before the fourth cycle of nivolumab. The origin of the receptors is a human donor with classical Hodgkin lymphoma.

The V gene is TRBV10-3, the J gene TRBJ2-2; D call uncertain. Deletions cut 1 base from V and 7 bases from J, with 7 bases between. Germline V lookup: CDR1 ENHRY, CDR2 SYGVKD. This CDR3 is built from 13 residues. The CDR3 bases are TGTGCCATCAGTGAGTTGTTGGGCGGGGAGCTGTTTTTT. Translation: CAISELLGGELFF.

CDR3 DNA sequence: TGTGCCAGCAGTGACGGGGTGGAGGATGAAAAACTGTTTTTT. Its translation: CASSDGVEDEKLFF. V and J are TRBV2 and TRBJ1-4; D not certain. Trimming took off 3 bases at V and 6 bases at J, with 11 bases between the two ends. The CDR3 contains 14 residues. Germline V gene sequence: CDR1 SNHLY, CDR2 FYNNEI.

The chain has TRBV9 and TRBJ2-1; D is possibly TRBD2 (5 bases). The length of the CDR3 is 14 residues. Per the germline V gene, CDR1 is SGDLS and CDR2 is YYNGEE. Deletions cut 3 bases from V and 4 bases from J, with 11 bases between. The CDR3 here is CASSADGVYNEQFF. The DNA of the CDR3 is TGTGCCAGCAGCGCCGACGGGGTATACAATGAGCAGTTCTTC.

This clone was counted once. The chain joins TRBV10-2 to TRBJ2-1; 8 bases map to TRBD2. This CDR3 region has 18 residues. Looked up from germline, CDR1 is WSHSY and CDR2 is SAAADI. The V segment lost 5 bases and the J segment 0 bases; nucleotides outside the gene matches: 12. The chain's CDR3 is CASSPWTQRGFSYNEQFF. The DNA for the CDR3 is TGCGCCAGCAGTCCATGGACCCAGCGGGGGTTCTCCTACAATGAGCAGTTCTTC.

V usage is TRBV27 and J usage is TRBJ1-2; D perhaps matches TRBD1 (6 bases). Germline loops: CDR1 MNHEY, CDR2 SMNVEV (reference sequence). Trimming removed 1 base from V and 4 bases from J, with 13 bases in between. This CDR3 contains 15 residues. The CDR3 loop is CASSLLYRDSYGYTF. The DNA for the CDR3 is TGTGCCAGCAGTTTATTGTACAGGGATAGCTATGGCTACACCTTC.

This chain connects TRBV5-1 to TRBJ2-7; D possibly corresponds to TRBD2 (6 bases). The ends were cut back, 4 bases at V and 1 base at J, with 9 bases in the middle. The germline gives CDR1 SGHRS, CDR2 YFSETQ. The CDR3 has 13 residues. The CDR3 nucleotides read TGCGCCAGCAGCATTAGCGGTTCCTACGAGCAGTACTTC. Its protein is CASSISGSYEQYF.

The CDR3: CASSLATGGNTEAFF. The DNA for the CDR3 is TGTGCCAGCAGCTTAGCGACAGGGGGGAACACTGAAGCTTTCTTT. The chain carries TRBV7-2 and TRBJ1-1; 9 bases align to TRBD1. From germline, CDR1 is SGHTA and CDR2 FQGNSA. V lost 0 bases to trimming and J lost 1 base; unmatched junction nucleotides: 0. This CDR3 is built from 15 residues.

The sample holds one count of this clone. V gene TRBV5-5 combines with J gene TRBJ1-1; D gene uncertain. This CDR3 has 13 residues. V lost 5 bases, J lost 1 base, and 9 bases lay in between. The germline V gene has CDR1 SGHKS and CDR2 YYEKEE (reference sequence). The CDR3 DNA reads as TGTGCCAGCAGAAAAGGACCGAACACTGAAGCTTTCTTT. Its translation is CASRKGPNTEAFF.

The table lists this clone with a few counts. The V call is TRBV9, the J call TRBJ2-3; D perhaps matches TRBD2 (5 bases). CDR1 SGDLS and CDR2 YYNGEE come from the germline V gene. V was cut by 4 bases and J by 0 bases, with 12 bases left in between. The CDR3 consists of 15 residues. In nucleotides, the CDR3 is TGTGCCAGCAGCCCGGGGAGTTCTAGCACAGATACGCAGTATTTT. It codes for CASSPGSSSTDTQYF.